Listed here are 9 T cell receptor beta chains from one sample, sequenced in a study of CD8 T cells in Susac syndrome. RNA totalling about 0.45 to 1 ug underwent reverse transcription with random hexamers. MiXCR was run by TCRdb on the immunoSEQ multiplex PCR reads, yielding one entry per CDR3 protein. The repertoire holds more than 100,000 distinct CDR3 sequences, over 90% seen once, with less than 0.15% in the top ten. Sample: CD4+ T cells from PBMCs. The receptors derive from a human donor with Susac syndrome.

The rearrangement joins TRBV30 to TRBJ2-7; tentatively, D is TRBD1 (6 bases). CDR1 and CDR2 from the germline V gene are GTSNPN and SVGIG (reference sequence). The CDR3 has 14 residues. With 0 bases removed from V and 0 bases from J, the gap between germline ends came to 9 bases. DNA for the CDR3: TGTGCCTGGAGTGTACAGGGATCCTCCTACGAGCAGTACTTC. Protein sequence: CAWSVQGSSYEQYF.

The rearrangement joins TRBV30 to TRBJ2-7; 8 bases are a match to TRBD2. CDR3 length equals 17 residues. J was trimmed by 5 bases and V by 4 bases; bases with no gene match: 19. Germline V gene lookup returns CDR1 GTSNPN and CDR2 SVGIG (reference sequence). The CDR3 nucleotides read TGTGCCTGGACCCCGGGAGGGTCGGGCCCTCGTAGAAACGAGCAGTACTTC. Translation: CAWTPGGSGPRRNEQYF.

The chain has TRBV24-1 and TRBJ1-1, with D maybe TRBD1 (6 bases). V lost 5 bases and J lost 4, with 10 bases in between. Germline CDR1 reads KGHDR; CDR2 reads SFDVKD. The CDR3 contains 13 residues. This chain's CDR3 is CATSGRGTTEAFF. In DNA, the CDR3 is TGTGCCACCAGTGGAAGGGGGACCACTGAAGCTTTCTTT.

The chain has TRBV5-8 and TRBJ2-1; possibly TRBD2 for D (5 bases). This CDR3 is built from 14 residues. Trimming removed 1 base from V and 8 bases from J, with 13 bases in between. Looked up from germline, CDR1 is SGHTS and CDR2 is YDEGEE. The CDR3 here is CASSLHPTEDEQFF. CDR3 bases: TGTGCCAGCAGCTTGCACCCCACGGAGGATGAGCAGTTCTTC.

The chain links TRBV5-1 to TRBJ1-4, with 7 positions matching TRBD1. Germline lookup yields CDR1 SGHRS and CDR2 YFSETQ. The CDR3 totals 14 residues. Trimming took 4 bases from V and 8 from J; bases not matched to a gene: 8. The CDR3 bases are TGCGCCAGCAGCAAGACAGGGTCCGGGGAAAAACTGTTTTTT. Protein: CASSKTGSGEKLFF.

This sequence joins TRBV5-1 and TRBJ2-4; D may be TRBD2 (7 bases). V was pared by 4 bases and J by 6 bases, with 14 bases between. The CDR3 is 14 amino acids. Germline-derived CDR1 and CDR2 are SGHRS and YFSETQ. CDR3 loop: CASSPGGPTNIQYF. The CDR3 DNA is TGCGCCAGCAGCCCGGGGGGCCCAACAAACATTCAGTACTTC.

The V call is TRBV30, the J call TRBJ2-1; no clear D gene. V was cut by 5 bases and J by 0 bases, with 11 bases left in between. This CDR3 spans 14 amino acids. Germline CDR1 GTSNPN, CDR2 SVGIG (reference sequence). In DNA form, the CDR3 reads TGTGCCTGGGGCGGTCTGAGCTCCTACAATGAGCAGTTCTTC. This encodes CAWGGLSSYNEQFF.

This rearrangement joins TRBV20-1 to TRBJ1-5; D uncertain. The CDR3 has 13 amino acids. V lost 0 bases and J 2 bases, leaving 5 bases between the germline ends. Germline values: CDR1 DFQATT, CDR2 SNEGSKA (reference sequence). The CDR3 region is CSAREPGNQPQHF. For the CDR3, the DNA is TGCAGTGCTAGAGAACCCGGCAATCAGCCCCAGCATTTT.

The genes are TRBV20-1 and TRBJ2-1; TRBD2 matches at 14 bases. CDR1 is DFQATT, CDR2 SNEGSKA, per germline (reference sequence). The CDR3 consists of 16 residues. V shed 0 bases and J 7 bases; nucleotides not matched to a gene: 5. DNA of the CDR3: TGCAGTGCTAGAGAAGGACTAGCGGGAGGATTGAATGAGCAGTTCTTC. Translation gives CSAREGLAGGLNEQFF.